The 17 T cell receptor beta chains below come from one sample, sequenced in a study of cytomegalovirus exposure and HLA in healthy donors. Both 60 Vbeta primers and 13 Jbeta primers went into the PCR. Sequencing was performed with immunoSEQ multiplex PCR; in TCRdb, only in-frame clones are kept and a portion is missing. The table includes about 190,000 clones, roughly three quarters detected once. The sample consisted of PBMCs. Receptor source: a woman aged 50 to 60 in good health and CMV-seronegative.

This sequence joins TRBV11-3 and TRBJ1-2; D remains ambiguous. The V end lost 2 bases, the J end lost 5 bases, and 12 bases lay between the germline ends. From germline, CDR1 is SGHNT and CDR2 YENEEA. The length of the CDR3 is 14 residues. Here the CDR3 reads CASSLPGFMYGYTF. The CDR3 DNA is TGTGCCAGCAGCTTACCGGGGTTCATGTATGGCTACACCTTC. Looking up the rest from reference TRBV11-3 and TRBJ1-2 gives the full variable domain: EAGVVQSPRYKIIEKKQPVAFWCNPISGHNTLYWYLQNLGQGPELLIRYENEEAVDDSQLPKDRFSAERLKGVDSTLKIQPAELGDSAVYLCASSLPGFMYGYTFGSGTRLTVV.

The chain is built from TRBV5-5 and TRBJ2-7; 9 bases align to TRBD1. The V gene end was trimmed by 0 bases and the J gene end by 4 bases; junction bases not matched to a gene: 8. CDR3 size: 16 residues. The germline gives CDR1 SGHKS, CDR2 YYEKEE (reference sequence). CDR3 sequence reads: CASSLGGTGLRYEQYF. In DNA, the CDR3 is TGTGCCAGCAGCTTGGGCGGGACAGGGCTTAGGTACGAGCAGTACTTC.

The gene calls are TRBV5-4 and TRBJ2-3, with 7 bases aligning to TRBD2. The V segment lost 2 bases and the J segment 4 bases; nucleotides outside the gene matches: 4. CDR3 length: 14 residues. The germline CDR1 and CDR2 sequences are SGHNT and YYREEE (reference sequence). The DNA of the CDR3 is TGTGCCAGCAGCTTAGGACTAGAGCCAGATACGCAGTATTTT. Translating gives CASSLGLEPDTQYF.

This clone turned up a few times. The J gene is TRBJ2-1, the V gene TRBV7-9; the D gene is possibly TRBD1 (6 bases). Germline CDR1 SEHNR, CDR2 FQNEAQ (reference sequence). The CDR3 is 13 residues long. V dropped 1 base and J dropped 9 bases, with 10 bases sitting between them. The CDR3 loop reads CASSLDRAAEQFF. The CDR3 DNA sequence: TGTGCCAGCAGCTTAGACAGGGCGGCTGAGCAGTTCTTC. The variable domain in full, with the rest retrieved from reference TRBV7-9 and TRBJ2-1, is DTGVSQNPRHKITKRGQNVTFRCDPISEHNRLYWYRQTLGQGPEFLTYFQNEAQLEKSRLLSDRFSAERPKGSFSTLEIQRTEQGDSAMYLCASSLDRAAEQFFGPGTRLTVL.

The rearrangement links TRBV12-5 to TRBJ2-3; 10 bases fit TRBD1. This CDR3 contains 14 residues. The germline CDR1 and CDR2 sequences are LGHNT and FRNRAP. V was pared by 7 bases and J by 4 bases, with 5 bases of the junction left unmatched. CDR3 nucleotides: TGTGCTAGTGACGGAGACAGGGGGCCAGATACGCAGTATTTT. Amino acids: CASDGDRGPDTQYF.

This clone was seen a handful of times. For the CDR3, the DNA is TGTGCCACCAGCAGAGATCACGCGGGTGGTGGTGGCTACACCTTC. The encoded protein is CATSRDHAGGGGYTF. The gene calls are TRBV15 and TRBJ1-2; D not resolved. Per germline, CDR1 LNHNV and CDR2 YYDKDF (reference sequence). This CDR3 region has 15 residues. Trimming took 0 bases from V and 7 from J, leaving 15 bases between them.

The chain recombines TRBV13 with TRBJ1-2; TRBD1 agrees at 7 bases. CDR1 and CDR2 (germline): PRHDT, FYEKMQ (reference sequence). The length of the CDR3 is 15 residues. V was clipped by 5 bases and J by 4 bases; unmatched bases: 10. CDR3 nucleotide sequence: TGTGCCAGCAGCGAGGGCGACAGGGTCGGCTATGGCTACACCTTC. Encoded protein: CASSEGDRVGYGYTF.

The chain employs TRBV27 and TRBJ1-5; D may be TRBD1 (6 bases). V shed 6 bases and J shed 0 bases, with 9 bases lying between them. Germline CDR1 is MNHEY and CDR2 is SMNVEV (reference sequence). The CDR3 extends over 14 amino acids. The CDR3 region has the DNA TGTGCCAGCAGCTGGACAGTTAGCAATCAGCCCCAGCATTTT. Translation gives CASSWTVSNQPQHF.

The V call is TRBV11-2, the J call TRBJ1-4; 9 bases are shared with TRBD1. V lost 0 bases and J lost 8; bases outside the gene matches: 7. The germline CDR1 and CDR2 sequences are SGHAT and FQNNGV. This CDR3 contains 16 residues. DNA for the CDR3: TGTGCCAGCAGCTTAGAATTGGGACAGGGAGGGGAAAAACTGTTTTTT. Translating it yields CASSLELGQGGEKLFF.

The rearrangement uses TRBV28 and TRBJ1-1; D is perhaps TRBD1 (5 bases). CDR1 MDHEN and CDR2 SYDVKM come from the germline V gene. The CDR3 covers 15 residues. The V end lost 3 bases, the J end lost 0 bases, and 11 bases lay between the germline ends. The DNA of the CDR3 is TGTGCCAGCAGTTTGGGGGGGATCTTGAACACTGAAGCTTTCTTT. It encodes CASSLGGILNTEAFF. Together with reference TRBV28 and TRBJ1-1, the CDR3 gives the full variable domain: DVKVTQSSRYLVKRTGEKVFLECVQDMDHENMFWYRQDPGLGLRLIYFSYDVKMKEKGDIPEGYSVSREKKERFSLILESASTNQTSMYLCASSLGGILNTEAFFGQGTRLTVV.

V gene TRBV6-4 combines with J gene TRBJ2-3, with 10 bases identical to TRBD2. The CDR3 has 15 amino acids. From germline, CDR1 is MRHNA and CDR2 SNTAGT. The V segment lost 2 bases and the J segment 4 bases; nucleotides outside the gene matches: 3. The CDR3 spells CASSDSGRAADTQYF. The CDR3 nucleotides are TGTGCCAGCAGTGACAGCGGGAGGGCTGCAGATACGCAGTATTTT.

This clone was found a few times. The chain uses TRBV5-1 and TRBJ1-1; D gene unclear. The CDR3 consists of 13 residues. Germline CDR1 and CDR2: SGHRS and YFSETQ. The germline V and J ends were trimmed by 4 bases and 6 bases, with 13 bases remaining between them. The CDR3 coding sequence is TGCGCCAGCAGCCCGGGGTGGGATCCTGAAGCTTTCTTT. Protein product: CASSPGWDPEAFF.

In regard to this clone: In this CDR3 the conserved last residue, phenylalanine or tryptophan, is missing, so a read error is likely. The limits of the CDR3 on the DNA are not certain, so only TCRdb's listed CDR3 is given. The chain's CDR3 is CASADPQEDEED. The V and J genes are TRBV12-5 and TRBJ2-7; the D call of TRBD2 is as the table states it, not checked on the DNA. The V gene's germline CDR1 is LGHNT and CDR2 FRNRAP. Counting both end residues, the CDR3 totals 12 amino acids.

With respect to this clone: Germline is not matched at one junction end, which may reflect a read error. The rearrangement joins TRBV7-9 to TRBJ2-2; 11 bases line up with TRBD2. In germline, CDR1 is SEHNR, CDR2 FQNEAQ (reference sequence). There are 17 residues in the CDR3. The CDR3 is CSSSFLTSGTYTGELFF. In DNA form, the CDR3 reads TGTTCCAGCAGCTTCCTGACTAGCGGGACTTACACCGGGGAGCTGTTTTTT.

This chain joins TRBV27 and TRBJ2-7; no clear D gene. The CDR3 has 15 amino acids. Germline values: CDR1 MNHEY, CDR2 SMNVEV (reference sequence). Trimming took off 6 bases at V and 6 bases at J, with 21 bases between the two ends. The chain's CDR3 is CASRGYESLSGEQYF. CDR3 in DNA: TGTGCCAGCAGGGGCTATGAGTCGCTCAGTGGCGAGCAGTACTTC.

This clone has more than one count but fewer than ten. This chain joins TRBV6-6 and TRBJ1-2, with a tentative D call TRBD1 (5 bases). The CDR3 runs 12 residues. Germline loops: CDR1 MNHNY, CDR2 SVGAGI (reference sequence). The germline V and J ends were trimmed by 6 bases and 7 bases, with 12 bases remaining between them. The CDR3 here is CASSPPQGGYTF. The CDR3 nucleotides are TGTGCCAGCAGCCCACCCCAGGGTGGCTACACCTTC.

The V gene is TRBV28, the J gene TRBJ1-2; D is unresolved. This CDR3 region has 11 residues. Per germline, CDR1 MDHEN and CDR2 SYDVKM. V lost 8 bases, J lost 2 bases, and 6 bases lay in between. The CDR3 loop is CASLSNYGYTF. In DNA, the CDR3 is TGTGCCAGCCTATCCAACTATGGCTACACCTTC.